This note documents a single T cell receptor beta chain sequence. The antigen remains undetermined. This specimen comes from a study of shared clonotypes between healthy human individuals. Notes on the study in general: For sorted subsets, rarefaction showed incomplete sequencing despite large depth. Clonotype sharing among donors was expected to depend on sequencing depth.

Each cell subset's genomic DNA was divided evenly among several immunoSEQ plates. TCRdb's copy holds only in-frame clones and misses some; the assay was immunoSEQ multiplex PCR. In the table there are 2.3 million or so clones, 80% to 95% of which are singletons. Donors were healthy HIV-negative adults without recently reported acute infections or vaccinations. This TCR was sampled from a man in his late teens or twenties in good health. Some clones in this sample may be carry-over from other donors' samples. Sequencing was performed on naive CD4+ T cells from PBMCs. The subset: CD45RA+ positively selected.

The CDR3 bases are TGTGCCAGCAGCTTAGTTCCGGGGAAAGGGGAGGATACGCAGTATTTT. It is translated as CASSLVPGKGEDTQYF. This chain uses TRBV7-9 with TRBJ2-3, with D perhaps TRBD1 or TRBD2 (5 bases each). The germline V gene has CDR1 SEHNR and CDR2 FQNEAQ (reference sequence). The CDR3 sequence is 16 residues long. Trimming removed 1 base from V and 6 bases from J, with 17 bases in between.